Shown below are 24 T cell receptor beta chains from a single sample sequenced in a study of blood T cell repertoires in COVID-19. Clones were read by immunoSEQ multiplex PCR, and TCRdb kept only the in-frame ones, dropping some. Of about 170,000 clones listed, 86% were seen once; the top ten hold 7% to 8%. The sample consisted of peripheral blood. These receptors all stem from an elderly woman in a cohort sampled during active or convalescent COVID-19.

This clone was picked up a small number of times. V gene TRBV2 combines with J gene TRBJ1-1; D not resolved. This CDR3 contains 14 residues. V was shortened by 3 bases and J by 1 base, with 9 bases between the two germline ends. Germline V gene sequence: CDR1 SNHLY, CDR2 FYNNEI. The DNA of the CDR3 is TGTGCCAGCAGTGATAGTGGTCAGAACACTGAAGCTTTCTTT. It specifies CASSDSGQNTEAFF.

This chain links TRBV5-8 with TRBJ2-1; TRBD1 matches 10 bases. This CDR3 has 17 amino acids. V shed 4 bases, J shed 1 base, and the junction held 8 bases outside the gene matches. CDR1 and CDR2 from the germline V gene are SGHTS and YDEGEE. The CDR3 coding sequence is TGTGCCAGCAGCAAGCACCCGGGACAGGGGTCCTACAATGAGCAGTTCTTC. It translates to CASSKHPGQGSYNEQFF.

The chain has TRBV4-1 and TRBJ2-7; D gene ambiguous. Germline-derived CDR1 and CDR2 are MGHRA and YSYEKL. The CDR3 is 12 residues long. Trimming shortened V by 0 bases and J by 13 bases, and 13 bases separated the two germline ends. The CDR3 DNA reads as TGCGCCAGCAGCCAAGAACGAGACTGTGCTTACGTC. Its protein is CASSQERDCAYV.

CDR3 sequence: CASRPRGPYGYTF. CDR3 coding DNA: TGTGCCAGTAGGCCCAGGGGGCCCTATGGCTACACCTTC. This sequence joins TRBV19 and TRBJ1-2; TRBD1 agrees at 8 bases. CDR3 size: 13 residues. CDR1 LNHDA and CDR2 SQIVND come from the germline V gene (reference sequence). Trimming at V came to 6 bases and at J to 4 bases, leaving 4 bases not matched to a gene.

The J gene is TRBJ1-2, the V gene TRBV5-1; D call uncertain. This CDR3 has 13 amino acids. The germline V gene encodes CDR1 SGHRS and CDR2 YFSETQ. The V end was cut by 0 bases, the J end by 8 bases, with 11 bases between. CDR3 in DNA: TGCGCCAGCAGCTTGGGCGGCGGGGAAGGCTACACCTTC. The encoded protein is CASSLGGGEGYTF.

This sequence joins TRBV9 and TRBJ2-7, with 7 nucleotides matching TRBD2. CDR3 length: 16 residues. V was clipped by 0 bases and J by 1 base; unmatched bases: 7. Germline CDR1 and CDR2: SGDLS and YYNGEE. CDR3 nucleotides: TGTGCCAGCAGCGTAGGGGGAGGGGACCCATCCTACGAGCAGTACTTC. Translation gives CASSVGGGDPSYEQYF.

V and J are TRBV29-1 and TRBJ1-2, with TRBD1 matching 12 bases. V gave up 6 bases and J gave up 8 bases; unmatched junction bases: 7. This CDR3 region has 13 residues. CDR1 is SQVTM and CDR2 is ANQGSEA in the germline V gene. This chain's CDR3 is CSVQGQGARGYTF. CDR3 nucleotides: TGCAGCGTCCAGGGACAGGGGGCGCGGGGCTACACCTTC.

The V call is TRBV10-3, the J call TRBJ2-4, with no clear D. The CDR3 contains 15 residues. Germline V gene lookup returns CDR1 ENHRY and CDR2 SYGVKD. V lost 3 bases, J lost 0 bases, and 9 bases lay in between. CDR3 DNA: TGTGCCATCAGTGACCAGGTTCTAGCCAAAAACATTCAGTACTTC. It codes for CAISDQVLAKNIQYF.

This sequence joins TRBV10-3 and TRBJ1-2; 7 nucleotides agree with TRBD1. Germline V gene sequence: CDR1 ENHRY, CDR2 SYGVKD. The J segment lost 5 bases and the V segment lost 0 bases, leaving 9 bases of the junction unmatched. The CDR3 spans 16 residues. CDR3 coding DNA: TGTGCCATCAGTGAGTCTCCGGGACAGACTGCTTATGGCTACACCTTC. It is translated as CAISESPGQTAYGYTF.

The chain joins TRBV30 to TRBJ2-4; tentative D call: TRBD2 (6 bases). The CDR3 spans 16 residues. V was cut by 3 bases and J by 0 bases, with 15 bases left in between. CDR1 is GTSNPN, CDR2 SVGIG, per germline (reference sequence). The CDR3 region has the DNA TGTGCCTGGAGATCCCAGGGAGCGGGAGCCAAAAACATTCAGTACTTC. It specifies CAWRSQGAGAKNIQYF.

The DNA for the CDR3 is TGTGCCAGCTCACCCTTTCAGGGAAACCGGGACAGGGATTTTGAACAGCCCCAGCATTTT. Its protein is CASSPFQGNRDRDFEQPQHF. V and J are TRBV18 and TRBJ1-5, with 9 bases lining up with TRBD1. V shed 3 bases, J shed 7 bases, and the junction held 22 bases outside the gene matches. The CDR3 spans 20 residues. Germline CDR1 reads KGHSH; CDR2 reads LQKENI.

The J gene is TRBJ1-1, the V gene TRBV18; TRBD1 matches 9 bases. Trimming removed 2 bases from V and 4 bases from J; junction bases left unmatched: 5. Looked up from germline, CDR1 is KGHSH and CDR2 is LQKENI. The CDR3 has 15 residues. CDR3 DNA sequence: TGTGCCAGCTCACCAGGGGGACAGGGTGGCACTGAAGCTTTCTTT. It yields the protein CASSPGGQGGTEAFF. Together with reference TRBV18 and TRBJ1-1, the CDR3 gives the full variable domain: NAGVMQNPRHLVRRRGQEARLRCSPMKGHSHVYWYRQLPEEGLKFMVYLQKENIIDESGMPKERFSAEFPKEGPSILRIQQVVRGDSAAYFCASSPGGQGGTEAFFGQGTRLTVV.

This clone appeared a few times. V and J are TRBV10-3 and TRBJ1-1, with D possibly TRBD1 on 5 matching bases. Trimming removed 4 bases from V and 5 bases from J, with 11 bases in between. The CDR3 has 13 amino acids. Germline CDR1 ENHRY, CDR2 SYGVKD. The CDR3 DNA reads TGTGCCATCAGTGTAGGGGTGGGGACTGAAGCTTTCTTT. As protein: CAISVGVGTEAFF.

The chain couples TRBV5-1 to TRBJ1-2, with TRBD1 matching 8 bases. With V trimmed by 3 bases and J by 7 bases, 8 bases remained unmatched. The CDR3 runs to 14 residues. CDR1 is SGHRS, CDR2 YFSETQ, per germline. The CDR3 is CASSSQGAQAGYTF. In DNA, the CDR3 is TGCGCCAGCAGCTCTCAGGGGGCGCAGGCTGGCTACACCTTC. Supplemented by reference TRBV5-1 and TRBJ1-2, the full variable domain reads KAGVTQTPRYLIKTRGQQVTLSCSPISGHRSVSWYQQTPGQGLQFLFEYFSETQRNKGNFPGRFSGRQFSNSRSEMNVSTLELGDSALYLCASSSQGAQAGYTFGSGTRLTVV.

This chain joins TRBV20-1 and TRBJ1-2; possible D gene TRBD1, 5 bases. Germline V lookup: CDR1 DFQATT, CDR2 SNEGSKA (reference sequence). V was shortened by 3 bases and J by 6 bases, with 8 bases between the two germline ends. CDR3 length: 11 residues. CDR3 sequence: CSARTVDGYTF. The DNA for the CDR3 is TGCAGTGCTAGGACAGTGGATGGCTACACCTTC.

The chain is built from TRBV10-3 and TRBJ1-1, with 9 positions matching TRBD1. With V trimmed by 8 bases and J by 0 bases, 16 bases remained unmatched. The germline CDR1 and CDR2 sequences are ENHRY and SYGVKD. The CDR3 has 18 amino acids. The CDR3 bases are TGTGCCATCCGGGACAGGGATCCCGTGAAGTCGCTGAACACTGAAGCTTTCTTT. This gives the protein CAIRDRDPVKSLNTEAFF.

The chain recombines TRBV5-1 with TRBJ2-1, with D possibly TRBD1 on 6 matching bases. CDR3 size: 16 residues. V shed 0 bases and J shed 3 bases, with 13 bases lying between them. The germline V gene encodes CDR1 SGHRS and CDR2 YFSETQ. CDR3 in amino acids: CASSLEFSRGYNEQFF. The CDR3 DNA is TGCGCCAGCAGCTTGGAATTTTCCAGGGGCTACAATGAGCAGTTCTTC.

The chain links TRBV4-1 to TRBJ1-4; TRBD1 aligns across 7 bases. V lost 1 base to trimming and J lost 7 bases; unmatched junction nucleotides: 3. Germline lookup yields CDR1 MGHRA and CDR2 YSYEKL. The CDR3 spans 14 residues. The CDR3: CASSQARGSEKLFF. The CDR3, as DNA: TGCGCCAGCAGCCAAGCCAGGGGGTCTGAAAAACTGTTTTTT.

This chain links TRBV3-1 (or the pseudogene TRBV3-2) with TRBJ1-2; tentatively, D is TRBD1 (5 bases). The CDR3 has 15 residues. V was clipped by 0 bases and J by 7 bases, with 15 bases between them. The germline CDR1 and CDR2 sequences are LGHDT and YNNKEL (reference sequence). CDR3 in DNA: TGTGCCAGCAGCCAAGATGTTCAGGGTTTGACTGGCTACACCTTC. Its translation: CASSQDVQGLTGYTF.

This clone was recorded once. This rearrangement joins TRBV4-3 to TRBJ2-2; a weak D match, TRBD2 (6 bases). This CDR3 is built from 14 residues. Trimming left V 1 base short and J 3 bases short, with 6 bases between. Germline V gene sequence: CDR1 LGHNA, CDR2 YSLEER. Written as DNA, the CDR3 is TGCGCCAGCAGCCAAGGCGGGGACACCGGGGAGCTGTTTTTT. It yields the protein CASSQGGDTGELFF.

This clone was found once. J is TRBJ1-1 and V is TRBV3-1 (or the pseudogene TRBV3-2), with TRBD1 as a possible D gene (5 bases). Germline CDR1 LGHDT, CDR2 YNNKEL (reference sequence). The V end lost 5 bases, the J end lost 11 bases, and 18 bases lay between the germline ends. The length of the CDR3 is 13 residues. The CDR3 sequence is CASSTRQPLVAFF. The CDR3 DNA reads TGTGCCAGCAGCACGCGACAGCCCCTGGTCGCTTTCTTT.

The chain links TRBV25-1 to TRBJ1-4, with TRBD1 matching over 7 bases. The CDR3 sequence is 16 residues long. Looked up from germline, CDR1 is MGHDK and CDR2 is SYGVNS. V shed 8 bases, J shed 2 bases, and the junction held 11 bases outside the gene matches. This CDR3 is CASAQTGMETNEKLFF. CDR3 in DNA: TGTGCCAGCGCACAGACAGGGATGGAGACTAATGAAAAACTGTTTTTT.

This clone occurred once. Additional DNA sequences in this sample encode the identical CDR3. The rearrangement links TRBV5-6 to TRBJ2-7; the D gene is possibly TRBD2 (5 bases). The CDR3 consists of 13 residues. Germline CDR1 and CDR2: SGHDT and YYEEEE. Deletions cut 4 bases from V and 1 base from J, with 9 bases between. The CDR3 here is CASSPGLSYEQYF. The CDR3 DNA reads as TGTGCCAGCAGCCCGGGGTTATCCTACGAGCAGTACTTC.

The rearrangement links TRBV28 to TRBJ1-2, with D hard to call. Germline CDR1 is MDHEN and CDR2 is SYDVKM. This CDR3 spans 13 amino acids. Trimming left V 2 bases short and J 7 bases short, with 11 bases between. CDR3 protein: CASSLGDEGGYTF. The CDR3, as DNA: TGTGCCAGCAGTTTAGGTGATGAGGGTGGCTACACCTTC.